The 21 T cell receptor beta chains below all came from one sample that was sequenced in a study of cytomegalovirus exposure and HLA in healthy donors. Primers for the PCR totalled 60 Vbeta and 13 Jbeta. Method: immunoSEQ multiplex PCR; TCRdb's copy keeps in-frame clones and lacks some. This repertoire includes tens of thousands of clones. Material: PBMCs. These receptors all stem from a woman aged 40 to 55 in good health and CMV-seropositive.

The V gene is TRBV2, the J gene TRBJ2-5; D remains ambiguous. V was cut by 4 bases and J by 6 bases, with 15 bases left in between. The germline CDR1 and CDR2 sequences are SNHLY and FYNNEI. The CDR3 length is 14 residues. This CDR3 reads CASSGAGSLKTQYF. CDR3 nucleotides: TGTGCCAGCAGTGGCGCAGGTAGTTTAAAGACCCAGTACTTC.

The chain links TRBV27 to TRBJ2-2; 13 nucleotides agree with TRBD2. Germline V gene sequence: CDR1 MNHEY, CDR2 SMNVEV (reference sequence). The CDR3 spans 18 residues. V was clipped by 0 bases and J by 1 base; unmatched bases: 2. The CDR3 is CASSLSWTSGGNTGELFF. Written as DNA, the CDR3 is TGTGCCAGCAGTTTATCTTGGACTAGCGGGGGGAACACCGGGGAGCTGTTTTTT.

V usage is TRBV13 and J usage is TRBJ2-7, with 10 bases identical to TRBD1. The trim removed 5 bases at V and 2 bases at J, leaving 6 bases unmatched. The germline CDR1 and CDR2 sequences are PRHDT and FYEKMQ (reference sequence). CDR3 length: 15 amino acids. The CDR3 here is CASSVDGQGAYEQYF. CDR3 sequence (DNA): TGTGCCAGCAGCGTAGACGGACAGGGGGCCTACGAGCAGTACTTC.

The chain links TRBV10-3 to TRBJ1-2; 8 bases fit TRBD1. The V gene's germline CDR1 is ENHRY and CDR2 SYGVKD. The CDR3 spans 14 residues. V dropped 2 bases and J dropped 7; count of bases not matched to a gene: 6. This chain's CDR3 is CAISEDRGGSGYTF. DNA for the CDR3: TGTGCCATCAGTGAGGACAGGGGCGGGAGTGGCTACACCTTC.

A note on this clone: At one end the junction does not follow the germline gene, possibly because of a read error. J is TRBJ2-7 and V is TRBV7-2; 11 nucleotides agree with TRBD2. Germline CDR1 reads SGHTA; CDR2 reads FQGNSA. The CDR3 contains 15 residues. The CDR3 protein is CASSIAGGNTYEQYF. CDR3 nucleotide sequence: TGTGCCAGCAGCATAGCGGGAGGGAATACCTACGAGCAGTACTTC.

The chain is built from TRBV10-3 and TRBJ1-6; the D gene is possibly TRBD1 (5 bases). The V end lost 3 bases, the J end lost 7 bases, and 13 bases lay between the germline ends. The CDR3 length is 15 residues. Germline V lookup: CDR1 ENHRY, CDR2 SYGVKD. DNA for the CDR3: TGTGCCATCAGTGACCGGAGGGGAATCAATTCACCCCTCCACTTT. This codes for CAISDRRGINSPLHF.

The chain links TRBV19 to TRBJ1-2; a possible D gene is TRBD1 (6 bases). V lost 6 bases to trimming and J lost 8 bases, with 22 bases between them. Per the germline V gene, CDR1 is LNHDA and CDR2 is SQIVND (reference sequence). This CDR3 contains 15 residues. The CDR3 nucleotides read TGTGCCAGTAGATGGGGGGGGACAACTCCGACGGGCTACACCTTC. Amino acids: CASRWGGTTPTGYTF.

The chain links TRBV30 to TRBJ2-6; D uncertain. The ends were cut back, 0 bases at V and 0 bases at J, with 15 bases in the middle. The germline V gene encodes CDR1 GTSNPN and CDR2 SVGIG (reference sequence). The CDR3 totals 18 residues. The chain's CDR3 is CAWSVIYAGNSGANVLTF. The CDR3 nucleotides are TGTGCCTGGAGTGTAATATATGCAGGAAACTCTGGGGCCAACGTCCTGACTTTC.

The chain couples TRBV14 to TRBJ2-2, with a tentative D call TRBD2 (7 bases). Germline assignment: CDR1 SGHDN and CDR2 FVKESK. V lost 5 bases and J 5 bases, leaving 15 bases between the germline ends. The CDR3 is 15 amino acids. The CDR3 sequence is CASSVVSGTTGELFF. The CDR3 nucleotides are TGTGCCAGCAGCGTCGTAAGCGGGACAACCGGGGAGCTGTTTTTT.

CDR3 coding DNA: TGTGCCAGCAGCTTGGTGGTTTCTGATTCCGGTGAAAAACTGTTTTTT. Translating it yields CASSLVVSDSGEKLFF. The J gene is TRBJ1-4, the V gene TRBV7-2, with D uncertain. The CDR3 has 16 residues. Germline assignment: CDR1 SGHTA and CDR2 FQGNSA. V was cut by 3 bases and J by 7 bases, with 18 bases left in between.

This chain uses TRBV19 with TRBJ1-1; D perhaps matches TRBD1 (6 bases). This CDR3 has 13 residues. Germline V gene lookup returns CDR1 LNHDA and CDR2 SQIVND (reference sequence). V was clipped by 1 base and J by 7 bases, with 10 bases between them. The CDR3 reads CASSIGTDLEAFF. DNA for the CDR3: TGTGCCAGTAGTATAGGGACAGACCTTGAAGCTTTCTTT.

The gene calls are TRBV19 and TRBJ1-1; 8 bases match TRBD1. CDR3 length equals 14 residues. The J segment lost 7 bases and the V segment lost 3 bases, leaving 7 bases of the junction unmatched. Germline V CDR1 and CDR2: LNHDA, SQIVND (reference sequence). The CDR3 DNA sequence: TGTGCCAGTAGTATCCGGGACAGGCCCCTTGAAGCTTTCTTT. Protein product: CASSIRDRPLEAFF.

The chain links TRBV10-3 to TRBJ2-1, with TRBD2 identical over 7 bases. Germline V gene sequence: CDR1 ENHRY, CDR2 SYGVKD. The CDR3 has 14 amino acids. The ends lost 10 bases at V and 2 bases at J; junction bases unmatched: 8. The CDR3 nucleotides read TGTGCCAGCGGTGCAGCGGGGCCCTACAATGAGCAGTTCTTC. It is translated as CASGAAGPYNEQFF.

CDR3 sequence: CAISLTGEDTGELFF. As DNA, the CDR3 is TGTGCCATCAGTCTCACAGGGGAAGACACCGGGGAGCTGTTTTTT. V gene TRBV10-3 combines with J gene TRBJ2-2; 7 bases line up with TRBD1. V shed 5 bases, J shed 3 bases, and the junction held 6 bases outside the gene matches. Germline lookup yields CDR1 ENHRY and CDR2 SYGVKD. This CDR3 is 15 amino acids long.

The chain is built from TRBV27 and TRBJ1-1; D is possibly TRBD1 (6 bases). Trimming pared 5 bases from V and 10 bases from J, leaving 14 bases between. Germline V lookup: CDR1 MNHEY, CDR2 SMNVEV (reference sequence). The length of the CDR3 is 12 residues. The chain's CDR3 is CASSPGVGRAFF. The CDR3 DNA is TGTGCCAGCAGTCCAGGGGTGGGGAGAGCTTTCTTT.

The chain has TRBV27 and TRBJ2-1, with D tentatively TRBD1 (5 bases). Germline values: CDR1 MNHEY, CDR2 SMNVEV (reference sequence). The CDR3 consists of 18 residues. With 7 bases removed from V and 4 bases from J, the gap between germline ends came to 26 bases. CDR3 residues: CASNPPGSSGPMYNEQFF. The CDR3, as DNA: TGTGCCAGCAATCCCCCAGGGTCCTCAGGGCCGATGTACAATGAGCAGTTCTTC.

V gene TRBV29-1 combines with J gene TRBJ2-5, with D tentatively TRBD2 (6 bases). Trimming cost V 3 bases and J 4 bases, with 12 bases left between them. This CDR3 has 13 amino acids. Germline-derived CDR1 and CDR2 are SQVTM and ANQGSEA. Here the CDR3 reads CSVDSSGGETQYF. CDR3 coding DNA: TGCAGCGTTGACAGTAGCGGCGGAGAGACCCAGTACTTC.

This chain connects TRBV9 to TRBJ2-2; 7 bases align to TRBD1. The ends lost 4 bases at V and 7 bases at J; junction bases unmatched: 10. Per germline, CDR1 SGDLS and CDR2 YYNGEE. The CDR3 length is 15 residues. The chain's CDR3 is CASSSAGGSNGELFF. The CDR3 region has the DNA TGTGCCAGCAGCTCTGCAGGGGGATCTAACGGGGAGCTGTTTTTT.

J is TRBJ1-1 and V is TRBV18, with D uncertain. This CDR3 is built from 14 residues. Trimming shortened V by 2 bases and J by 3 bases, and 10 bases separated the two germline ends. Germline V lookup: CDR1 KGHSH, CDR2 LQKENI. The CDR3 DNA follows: TGTGCCAGCTCACCATCCGGGAGGGACACTGAAGCTTTCTTT. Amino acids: CASSPSGRDTEAFF.

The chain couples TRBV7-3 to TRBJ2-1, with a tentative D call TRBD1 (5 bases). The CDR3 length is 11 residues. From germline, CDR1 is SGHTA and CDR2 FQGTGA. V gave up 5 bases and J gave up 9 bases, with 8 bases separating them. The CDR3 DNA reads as TGTGCCAGCAGCCATGACAGTGAGCAGTTCTTC. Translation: CASSHDSEQFF. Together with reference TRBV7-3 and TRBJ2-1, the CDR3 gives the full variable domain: GAGVSQTPSNKVTEKGKYVELRCDPISGHTALYWYRQSLGQGPEFLIYFQGTGAADDSGLPNDRFFAVRPEGSVSTLKIQRTERGDSAVYLCASSHDSEQFFGPGTRLTVL.

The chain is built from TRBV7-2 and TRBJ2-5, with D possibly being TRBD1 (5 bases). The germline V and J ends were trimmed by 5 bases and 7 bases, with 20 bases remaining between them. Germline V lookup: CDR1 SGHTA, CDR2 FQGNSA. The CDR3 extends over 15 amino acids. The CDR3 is CASSPRTPPPGTQYF. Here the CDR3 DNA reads TGTGCCAGCAGCCCCAGGACACCTCCACCCGGGACCCAGTACTTC.